These 18 T cell receptor beta chains were sequenced from one sample in a study of early T cells in non-severe SARS-CoV-2 infection. Using its own MiXCR run on the 5' RACE reads, TCRdb lists one record per CDR3 protein. The data show tens of thousands of distinct CDR3 sequences, with around 3.6% seen just once and roughly 3% held by the top ten. Sequencing was carried out using whole blood. The source is an adult who was a healthcare worker with PCR-confirmed SARS-CoV-2 infection or an uninfected control (not recorded which).

The sample holds many counts of this clonotype. The genes are TRBV4-2 and TRBJ1-1; no definite D call. The CDR3 runs to 14 residues. Trimming took off 0 bases at V and 3 bases at J, with 8 bases between the two ends. CDR1 is LGHNA, CDR2 YNFKEQ, per germline. CDR3 sequence reads: CASSQDPGDTEAFF. CDR3 in DNA: TGTGCCAGCAGCCAAGACCCCGGGGACACTGAAGCTTTCTTT.

This clonotype was found many times. V gene TRBV12-3 or TRBV12-4 combines with J gene TRBJ2-7; 9 nucleotides match TRBD2. CDR3 size: 15 residues. V lost 5 bases to trimming and J lost 1 base; unmatched junction nucleotides: 6. CDR3 residues: CASSPVAGVSYEQYF. The CDR3 nucleotides are TGTGCCAGCAGTCCCGTAGCGGGAGTGTCCTACGAGCAGTACTTC.

This clonotype came up many times. This CDR3 is CASSPLGRGGTEAFF. The DNA of the CDR3 is TGTGCCAGCAGCCCCCTGGGCAGGGGGGGCACTGAAGCTTTCTTT. The chain couples TRBV4-2 to TRBJ1-1; TRBD1 matches at 7 bases. Looked up from germline, CDR1 is LGHNA and CDR2 is YNFKEQ. CDR3 length: 15 residues. V was pared by 4 bases and J by 4 bases, with 9 bases of the junction left unmatched.

The sample holds many counts of this clonotype. The gene calls are TRBV12-3 or TRBV12-4 and TRBJ2-7; the D is unclear. The CDR3 is made up of 13 amino acids. Between the trimmed V and J ends, which lost 4 bases and 2 bases, there was a span of 9 bases. The CDR3 DNA is TGTGCCAGCAGTTCCCGCGAGGCCTACGAGCAGTACTTC. Translation: CASSSREAYEQYF.

The V and J genes are TRBV6-6 and TRBJ1-2; D is perhaps TRBD1 (5 bases). CDR1 and CDR2 (germline): MNHNY, SVGAGI (reference sequence). The V end was cut by 2 bases, the J end by 8 bases, with 9 bases between. The length of the CDR3 is 12 residues. CDR3 region: CASSYEGFGYTF. The CDR3 region has the DNA TGTGCCAGCAGTTACGAGGGGTTCGGCTACACCTTC.

The rearrangement links TRBV6-1 to TRBJ2-1; D remains unclear. The CDR3 totals 12 residues. Germline CDR1 is MNHNS and CDR2 is SASEGT. Between the trimmed V and J ends, which lost 2 bases and 8 bases, there was a span of 7 bases. DNA for the CDR3: TGTGCCAGCAGTGAACTCAGGTATGAGCAGTTCTTC. It is translated as CASSELRYEQFF.

This clonotype was seen at least ten times. V and J are TRBV4-1 and TRBJ2-2; 8 bases fit TRBD1. The junction had 6 bases not matched to a gene; V was cut back by 3 bases and J by 6 bases. The CDR3 has 15 amino acids. Per the germline V gene, CDR1 is MGHRA and CDR2 is YSYEKL. The DNA for the CDR3 is TGCGCCAGCAGCCACTCGACAGGGGATGCCGGGGAGCTGTTTTTT. Its translation is CASSHSTGDAGELFF.

This clonotype was seen at least ten times. This chain uses TRBV7-9 with TRBJ2-7; weak D call: TRBD2 (6 bases). The CDR3 extends over 14 amino acids. V lost 5 bases and J lost 7, with 18 bases in between. CDR1 and CDR2 from the germline V gene are SEHNR and FQNEAQ (reference sequence). CDR3 nucleotide sequence: TGTGCCAGCAGCCCTGCGGGTGTCCGGGAGGAGCAGTACTTC. Its protein is CASSPAGVREEQYF. Drawing the rest from reference TRBV7-9 and TRBJ2-7, the complete variable domain is DTGVSQNPRHKITKRGQNVTFRCDPISEHNRLYWYRQTLGQGPEFLTYFQNEAQLEKSRLLSDRFSAERPKGSFSTLEIQRTEQGDSAMYLCASSPAGVREEQYFGPGTRLTVT.

This clonotype has ten or more counts. The chain uses TRBV12-5 and TRBJ1-6; 7 bases align to TRBD1. The CDR3 loop spans 16 amino acids. CDR1 LGHNT and CDR2 FRNRAP come from the germline V gene. The V and J ends lost 2 bases and 7 bases, in that order; junction bases with no gene match: 8. CDR3 sequence: CASGLSQTGTNSPLHF. CDR3 nucleotide sequence: TGTGCTAGTGGTTTGTCCCAGACAGGGACCAATTCACCCCTCCACTTT. Complete variable domain (other parts from reference TRBV12-5 and TRBJ1-6): DARVTQTPRHKVTEMGQEVTMRCQPILGHNTVFWYRQTMMQGLELLAYFRNRAPLDDSGMPKDRFSAEMPDATLATLKIQPSEPRDSAVYFCASGLSQTGTNSPLHFGNGTRLTVT.

V usage is TRBV12-5 and J usage is TRBJ1-1; no clear D. The CDR3 spans 12 residues. V was cut by 4 bases and J by 9 bases, with 12 bases left in between. Germline assignment: CDR1 LGHNT and CDR2 FRNRAP. As DNA, the CDR3 is TGTGCTAGTGGTTCCTCAGCAACGAAAGCTTTCTTT. This gives the protein CASGSSATKAFF.

This clonotype was recorded at least ten times. The J gene is TRBJ1-5, the V gene TRBV20-1, with TRBD1 as a possible D gene (5 bases). Per germline, CDR1 DFQATT and CDR2 SNEGSKA (reference sequence). The V gene lost 5 bases and the J gene lost 4 bases, with 15 bases spanning the gap. The CDR3 loop spans 14 amino acids. The DNA for the CDR3 is TGCAGTGCTGCCGGGACTTATTCGAATCAGCCCCAGCATTTT. This translates into CSAAGTYSNQPQHF.

This clonotype was counted ten times or more. The chain joins TRBV7-9 to TRBJ2-2; D possibly corresponds to TRBD1 (6 bases). The germline gives CDR1 SEHNR, CDR2 FQNEAQ (reference sequence). V dropped 4 bases and J dropped 8 bases, with 8 bases sitting between them. This CDR3 has 12 amino acids. The CDR3 reads CASSWGTGELFF. In DNA form, the CDR3 reads TGTGCCAGCAGCTGGGGGACAGGGGAGCTGTTTTTT.

CDR3 DNA: TGCGCCAGCAGCTTGGCACAGGGCTACGAGCAGTACTTC. Its protein is CASSLAQGYEQYF. J is TRBJ2-7 and V is TRBV5-1, with D possibly being TRBD1 (6 bases). There are 13 residues in the CDR3. Germline-derived CDR1 and CDR2 are SGHRS and YFSETQ. The V end was cut by 0 bases, the J end by 3 bases, with 7 bases between.

This clonotype was seen many times. The chain combines TRBV20-1 with TRBJ1-1, with 8 bases aligning to TRBD1. The CDR3 extends over 14 amino acids. V lost 5 bases and J lost 3; bases outside the gene matches: 8. Germline loops: CDR1 DFQATT, CDR2 SNEGSKA (reference sequence). The CDR3, as DNA: TGCAGTGCTGGGACAATCAGGGGGCACACTGAAGCTTTCTTT. Residues: CSAGTIRGHTEAFF.

This clonotype was detected ten times or more. A junction end diverges from the germline sequence, so it may reflect a read error. J is TRBJ2-1 and V is TRBV4-1; possible D gene TRBD2, 5 bases. CDR1 and CDR2 from the germline V gene are MGHRA and YSYEKL. CDR3 length: 15 residues. CDR3 region: CVSSQTSDRYNEQFF. CDR3 nucleotides: TGCGTCAGCAGCCAAACTAGTGACCGCTACAATGAGCAGTTCTTC.

This clonotype appeared a few times. This chain connects TRBV12-3 or TRBV12-4 to TRBJ2-7, with D possibly matching TRBD2 (6 bases). This CDR3 has 13 residues. Trimming left V 5 bases short and J 3 bases short, with 11 bases between. CDR3 region: CASSGLARYEQYF. CDR3 in DNA: TGTGCCAGCAGTGGGCTAGCGCGCTACGAGCAGTACTTC.

This clonotype was recorded a few times. The rearrangement joins TRBV5-1 to TRBJ2-7; D gene uncertain. Germline CDR1 SGHRS, CDR2 YFSETQ. The V end was cut by 4 bases, the J end by 3 bases, with 11 bases between. The CDR3 loop spans 13 amino acids. CDR3 sequence reads: CASSSPFNYEQYF. The CDR3 coding sequence is TGCGCCAGCAGCAGCCCTTTTAACTACGAGCAGTACTTC.

The table lists this clonotype with many counts. CDR3 region: CASSLGAGGRSYEQYF. The CDR3 DNA is TGTGCCAGCAGTTTAGGGGCAGGGGGTCGCTCCTACGAGCAGTACTTC. The chain uses TRBV12-3 or TRBV12-4 and TRBJ2-7, with 7 bases that match TRBD1. This CDR3 is built from 16 residues. Trimming at V came to 1 base and at J to 0 bases, leaving 6 bases not matched to a gene.